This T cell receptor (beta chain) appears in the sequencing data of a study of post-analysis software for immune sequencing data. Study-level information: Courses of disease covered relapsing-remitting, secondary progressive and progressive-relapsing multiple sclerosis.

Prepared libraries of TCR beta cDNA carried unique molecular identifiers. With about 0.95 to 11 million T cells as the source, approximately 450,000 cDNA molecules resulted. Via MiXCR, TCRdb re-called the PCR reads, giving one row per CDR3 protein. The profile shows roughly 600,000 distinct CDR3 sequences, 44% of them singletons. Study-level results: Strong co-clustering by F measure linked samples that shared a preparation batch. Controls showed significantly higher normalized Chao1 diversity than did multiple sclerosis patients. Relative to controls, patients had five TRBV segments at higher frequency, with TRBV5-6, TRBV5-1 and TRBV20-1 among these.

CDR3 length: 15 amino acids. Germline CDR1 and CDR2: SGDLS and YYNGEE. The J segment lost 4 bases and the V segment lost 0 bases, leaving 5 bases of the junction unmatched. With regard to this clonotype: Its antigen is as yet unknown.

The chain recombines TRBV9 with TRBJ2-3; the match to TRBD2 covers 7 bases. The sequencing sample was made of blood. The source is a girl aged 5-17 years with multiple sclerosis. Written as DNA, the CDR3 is TGTGCCAGCAGCGTAGGCGTCCGGGAGGCAGATACGCAGTATTTT. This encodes CASSVGVREADTQYF.